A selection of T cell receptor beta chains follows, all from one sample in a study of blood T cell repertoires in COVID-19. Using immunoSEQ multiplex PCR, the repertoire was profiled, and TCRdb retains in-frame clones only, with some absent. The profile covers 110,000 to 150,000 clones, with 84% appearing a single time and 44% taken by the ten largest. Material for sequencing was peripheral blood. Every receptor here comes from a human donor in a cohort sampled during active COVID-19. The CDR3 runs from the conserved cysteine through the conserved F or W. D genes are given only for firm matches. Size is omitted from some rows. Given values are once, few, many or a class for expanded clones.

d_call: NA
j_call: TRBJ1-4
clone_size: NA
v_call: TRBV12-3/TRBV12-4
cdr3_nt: TGTGCCAGCAGTTTTTCGCCGCGGAAACTGTTTTTT
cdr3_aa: CASSFSPRKLFF

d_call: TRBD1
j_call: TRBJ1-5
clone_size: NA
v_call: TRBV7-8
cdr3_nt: TGTGCCAGCAGCTTGGGGACAGGGAATCAGCCCCAGCATTTT
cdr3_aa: CASSLGTGNQPQHF

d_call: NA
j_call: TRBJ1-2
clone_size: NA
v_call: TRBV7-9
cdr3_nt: TGTGCCAGCAGCTTTGGGCAGAGCGGCTACACCTTC
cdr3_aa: CASSFGQSGYTF

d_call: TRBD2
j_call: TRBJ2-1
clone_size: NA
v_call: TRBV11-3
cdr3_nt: TGTGCCAGCAGCTTAGAGGGCGGGGGGCCCTATGAGCAGTTCTTC
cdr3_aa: CASSLEGGGPYEQFF

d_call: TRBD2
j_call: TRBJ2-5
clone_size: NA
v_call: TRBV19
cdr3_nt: TGTGCCAGTGGCGGGACTAGCATTCAGACCCAGTACTTC
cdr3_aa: CASGGTSIQTQYF

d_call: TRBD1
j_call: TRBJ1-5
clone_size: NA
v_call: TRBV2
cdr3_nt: TGTGCCAGCAGTTTACGGACAGGGACCAATCAGCCCCAGCATTTT
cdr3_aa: CASSLRTGTNQPQHF

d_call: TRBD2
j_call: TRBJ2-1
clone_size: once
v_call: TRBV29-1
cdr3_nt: TGCAGCGTTACGGGACTAGCCAACTCCTACAATGAGCAGTTCTTC
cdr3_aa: CSVTGLANSYNEQFF

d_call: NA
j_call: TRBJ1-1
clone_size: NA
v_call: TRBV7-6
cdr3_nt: TGTGCCAGCAGCCTACGACAGGAGTCACGTCACACTGAAGCTTTCTTT
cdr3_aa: CASSLRQESRHTEAFF

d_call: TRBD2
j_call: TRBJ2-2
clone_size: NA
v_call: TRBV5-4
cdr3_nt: TGTGCCAGCAGCCCCGGTCCAGGACTAGCGGGGGGGTTGGCCGGGGAGCTGTTTTTT
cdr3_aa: CASSPGPGLAGGLAGELFF

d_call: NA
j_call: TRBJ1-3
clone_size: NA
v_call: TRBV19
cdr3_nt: TGTGCCAGTAGAACGACAGGCCTCTCTGGAAACACCATATATTTT
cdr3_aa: CASRTTGLSGNTIYF

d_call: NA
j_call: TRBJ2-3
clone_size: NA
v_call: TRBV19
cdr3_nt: TGTGCCAGTAGTATAGGCGGCGGCACAGATACGCAGTATTTT
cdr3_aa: CASSIGGGTDTQYF

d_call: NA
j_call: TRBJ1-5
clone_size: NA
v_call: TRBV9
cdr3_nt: TGTGCCAGCAGCGTAGGGCAGGAGGCTCAGCCCCAGCATTTT
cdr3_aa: CASSVGQEAQPQHF

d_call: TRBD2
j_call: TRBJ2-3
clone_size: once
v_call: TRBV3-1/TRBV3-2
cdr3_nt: TGTGCCAGCAGCCAAGAAACTAGCGGGGGGGCTGAAGATACGCAGTATTTT
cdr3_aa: CASSQETSGGAEDTQYF

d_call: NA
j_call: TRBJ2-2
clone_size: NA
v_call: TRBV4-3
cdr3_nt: TGCGCCAGCAGCCAAGATAGGCGGAGCACCGGGGAGCTGTTTTTT
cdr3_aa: CASSQDRRSTGELFF

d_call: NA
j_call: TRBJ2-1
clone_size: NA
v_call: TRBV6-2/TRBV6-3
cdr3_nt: TGTGCCAGCAGTTATATGAGGGAGAGGAATGAGCAGTTCTTC
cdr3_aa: CASSYMRERNEQFF

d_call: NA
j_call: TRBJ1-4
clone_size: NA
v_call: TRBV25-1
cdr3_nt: TGTGCCAGCAGAGACCCCACACCCAGGCAAAAACTGTTTTTT
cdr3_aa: CASRDPTPRQKLFF

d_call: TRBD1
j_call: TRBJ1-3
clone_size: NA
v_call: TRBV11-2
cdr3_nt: TGTGCCAGCAGCTGGGGACAGGAGATCTCTGGAAACACCATATATTTT
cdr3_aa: CASSWGQEISGNTIYF

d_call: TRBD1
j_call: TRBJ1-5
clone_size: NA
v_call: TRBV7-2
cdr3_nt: TGTGCCAGCAGCAGACAGGGGGGTCAGCCCCAGCATTTT
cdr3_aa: CASSRQGGQPQHF

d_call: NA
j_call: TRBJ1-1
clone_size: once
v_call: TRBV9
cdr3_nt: TGTGCCAGCAGCGTCGCAGGGTACACTGAAGCTTTCTTT
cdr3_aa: CASSVAGYTEAFF

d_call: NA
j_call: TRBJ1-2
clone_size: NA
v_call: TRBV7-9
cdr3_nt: TGTGCCAGCAGCCCACTTGGGGAGTCGACAGGCTACTATGGCTACACCTTC
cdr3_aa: CASSPLGESTGYYGYTF

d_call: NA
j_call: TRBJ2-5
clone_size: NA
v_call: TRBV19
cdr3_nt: TGTGCCAGTAGTACCGGGTATCAAGAGACCCAGTACTTC
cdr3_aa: CASSTGYQETQYF

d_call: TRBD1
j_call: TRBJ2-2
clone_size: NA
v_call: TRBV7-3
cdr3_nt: TGTGCCAGCAGCCTCACCGGGACAGCGAACACCGGGGAGCTGTTTTTT
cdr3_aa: CASSLTGTANTGELFF

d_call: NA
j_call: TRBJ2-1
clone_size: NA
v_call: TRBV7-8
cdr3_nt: TGTGCCAGCAGCCCCCGCGGTTCCTACAATGAGCAGTTCTTC
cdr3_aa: CASSPRGSYNEQFF

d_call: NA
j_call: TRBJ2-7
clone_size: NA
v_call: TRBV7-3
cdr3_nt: TGTGCCAGCAGCCCAGGACTACCCCCGAGATTCGAGCAGTACTTC
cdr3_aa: CASSPGLPPRFEQYF

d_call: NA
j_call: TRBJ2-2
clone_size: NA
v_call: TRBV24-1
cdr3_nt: TGTGCCACCAGTGATTTGGTCGCGAATTCGAACACCGGGGAGCTGTTTTTT
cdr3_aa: CATSDLVANSNTGELFF

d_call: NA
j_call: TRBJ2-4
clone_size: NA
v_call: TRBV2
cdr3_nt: TGTGCCAGCAGTGTGGAAGGGAGGATAACCAAAAACATTCAGTACTTC
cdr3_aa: CASSVEGRITKNIQYF

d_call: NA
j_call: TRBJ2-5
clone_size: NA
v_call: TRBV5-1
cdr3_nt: TGCGCCAGCAGCTTGGCCGGGTCGACAGAGACCCAGTACTTC
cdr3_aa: CASSLAGSTETQYF

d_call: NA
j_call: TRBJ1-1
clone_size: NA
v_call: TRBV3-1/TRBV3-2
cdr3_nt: TGTGCCAGCAGCCAAAATTTCTGGAACACTGAAGCTTTCTTT
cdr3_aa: CASSQNFWNTEAFF

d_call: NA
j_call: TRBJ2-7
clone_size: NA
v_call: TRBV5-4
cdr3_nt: TGTGCCAGCAGCAGTGACAGTGGCGACGAGCAGTACTTC
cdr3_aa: CASSSDSGDEQYF

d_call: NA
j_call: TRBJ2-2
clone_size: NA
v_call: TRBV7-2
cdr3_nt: TGTGCCAGCAGCGCCCAGGGGAGCGTGAGGGCCGGGGAGCTGTTTTTT
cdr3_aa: CASSAQGSVRAGELFF

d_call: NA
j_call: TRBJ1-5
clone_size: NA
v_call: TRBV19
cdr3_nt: TGTGCCAGTAGTATTACCCGGGGCAATCAGCCCCAGCATTTT
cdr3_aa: CASSITRGNQPQHF

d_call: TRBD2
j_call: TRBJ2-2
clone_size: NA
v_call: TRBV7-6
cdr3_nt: TGTGCCAGCACCTTAGAGGGTGCGGGAGTTTCTGGGGAGCTGTTTTTT
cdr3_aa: CASTLEGAGVSGELFF

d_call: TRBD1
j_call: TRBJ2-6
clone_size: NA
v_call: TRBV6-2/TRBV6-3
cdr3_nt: TGTGCCAGCAGTTCCGGGACAGGGTTGACTGGGGCCAACGTCCTGACTTTC
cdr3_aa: CASSSGTGLTGANVLTF

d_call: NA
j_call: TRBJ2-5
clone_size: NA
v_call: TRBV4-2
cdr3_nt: TGTGCCAGCAGCCAAGAGTGGCTCCAAGAGACCCAGTACTTC
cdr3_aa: CASSQEWLQETQYF

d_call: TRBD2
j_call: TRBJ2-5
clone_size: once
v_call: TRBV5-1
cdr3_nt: TGCGCCAGCAGCTGGGCTAGCGGCCAAGAGACCCAGTACTTC
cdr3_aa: CASSWASGQETQYF

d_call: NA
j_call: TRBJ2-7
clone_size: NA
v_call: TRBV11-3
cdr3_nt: TGTGCCAGCAGCTTAAAACCCGAGGCCTACGAGCAGTACTTC
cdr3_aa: CASSLKPEAYEQYF

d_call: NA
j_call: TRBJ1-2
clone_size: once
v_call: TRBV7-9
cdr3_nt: TGTGCCAGCAGCTTAGAAAGGTTACGGGGCTATGGCTACACCTTC
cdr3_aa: CASSLERLRGYGYTF

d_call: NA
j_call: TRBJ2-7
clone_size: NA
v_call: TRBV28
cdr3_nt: TGTGCCAGTCTAGCGCTCAGCTCCTACGAGCAGTACTTC
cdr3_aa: CASLALSSYEQYF

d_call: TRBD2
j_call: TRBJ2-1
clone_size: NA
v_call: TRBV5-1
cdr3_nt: TGCGCCAGCAGCCCGCGGACTAGCGGGAGGGCCGGAACCTACAATGAGCAGTTCTTC
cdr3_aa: CASSPRTSGRAGTYNEQFF

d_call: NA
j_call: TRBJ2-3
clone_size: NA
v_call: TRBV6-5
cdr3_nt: TGTGCCAGCAGTTACGAGGGAGGGGGAGATACGCAGTATTTT
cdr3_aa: CASSYEGGGDTQYF

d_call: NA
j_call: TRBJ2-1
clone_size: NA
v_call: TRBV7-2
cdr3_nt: TGTGCCAGCAGCTTATACGGGGACTCCGGGTTCTACAATGAGCAGTTCTTC
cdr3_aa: CASSLYGDSGFYNEQFF

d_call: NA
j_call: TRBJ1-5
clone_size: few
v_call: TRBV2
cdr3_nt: TGTGCCAGACGGGCCTCCCGGGAATATAGCAATCAGCCCCAGCATTTT
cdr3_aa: CARRASREYSNQPQHF

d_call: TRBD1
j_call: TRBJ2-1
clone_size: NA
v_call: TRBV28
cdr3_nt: TGTGCCAGCATAAGAGGGCGGACAGGGGCCAATGAGCAGTTCTTC
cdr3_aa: CASIRGRTGANEQFF

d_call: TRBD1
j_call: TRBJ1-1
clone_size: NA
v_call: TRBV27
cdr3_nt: TGTGCCAGCAGCCGAGGGGGCGGTAACACTGAAGCTTTCTTT
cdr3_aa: CASSRGGGNTEAFF

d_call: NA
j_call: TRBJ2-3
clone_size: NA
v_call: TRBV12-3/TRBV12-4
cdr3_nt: TGTGCCAGCAGTTTATTCGGAGATACGCAGTATTTT
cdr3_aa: CASSLFGDTQYF

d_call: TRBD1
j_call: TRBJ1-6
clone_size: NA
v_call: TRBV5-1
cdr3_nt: TGCGCCAGCAGCCTTGGGACAGTAAATTCACCCCTCCACTTT
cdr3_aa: CASSLGTVNSPLHF

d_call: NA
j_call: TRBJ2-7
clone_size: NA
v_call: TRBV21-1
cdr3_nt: TGTGCCAGCAGCAAAGAACAGGGGATGGAGGAGCAGTACTTC
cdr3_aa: CASSKEQGMEEQYF

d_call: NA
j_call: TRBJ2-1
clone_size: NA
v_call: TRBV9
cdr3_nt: TGTGCCAGCAGCGTAGCGGGGGGCGGATACAATGAGCAGTTCTTC
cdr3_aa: CASSVAGGGYNEQFF

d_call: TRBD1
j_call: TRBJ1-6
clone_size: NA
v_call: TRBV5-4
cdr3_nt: TGTGCCAGCAGCTTAGGGACAGGGGTAAATTCACCCCTCCACTTT
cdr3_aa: CASSLGTGVNSPLHF

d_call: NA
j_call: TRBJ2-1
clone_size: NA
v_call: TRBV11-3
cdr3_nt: TGTGCCAGCACGATCCGACAGAGCGATGAGCAGTTCTTC
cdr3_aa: CASTIRQSDEQFF

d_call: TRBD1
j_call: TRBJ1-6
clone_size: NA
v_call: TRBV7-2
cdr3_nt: TGTGCCAGCAGCCCAAGGACAGGGCTCATATCCAATTCACCCCTCCACTTT
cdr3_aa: CASSPRTGLISNSPLHF